The entry below describes one T cell receptor beta chain. Libraries were prepared by immunoSEQ multiplex PCR; TCRdb keeps only in-frame clonotypes and omits some of them. The data show 250,000 to 300,000 clones, roughly 80% seen once. In terms of age and location, participants ranged from roughly 18 to 90 years and lived in about 25 US areas. It was within 2 weeks before study entry that exposed participants met a COVID-19 case. The record originates from a study of blood T cell repertoires in COVID-19. Study context: PBMCs, B-cell-depleted T cells, or T cells were the source of the cDNA or gDNA that made up the material.

Trimming took off 1 base at V and 7 bases at J, with 5 bases between the two ends. Germline V gives CDR1 SQVTM, CDR2 ANQGSEA. The CDR3 covers 11 residues. The sequenced sample consisted of PBMCs or T cells enriched from blood (not recorded which). V and J are TRBV29-1 and TRBJ2-1; D is undetermined. The receptor comes from a man aged 40-49 years who had been exposed to COVID-19. The CDR3 coding sequence is TGCAGCGTTGAAGCGTTAAATGAGCAGTTCTTC. Protein sequence: CSVEALNEQFF.